This TCR beta chain was identified in a study of T cell changes during pregnancy in multiple sclerosis. The assay was immunoSEQ multiplex PCR, and TCRdb's table has in-frame clones only and misses some. This table holds 25,000 to 35,000 clones, around 90% found once. V was clipped by 2 bases and J by 5 bases; unmatched bases: 6. In germline, CDR1 is MNHNS, CDR2 SASEGT. The length of the CDR3 is 15 residues. The J gene is TRBJ2-1, the V gene TRBV6-1; TRBD1 matches at 7 bases. This TCR derives from a female donor in good health, enrolled as a control in a pregnancy study. Here the sequenced sample was CD4+ T cells from peripheral blood mononuclear cells, taken in the third trimester of pregnancy. CDR3 in amino acids: CASSEKRDRNNEQFF. CDR3 DNA: TGTGCCAGCAGTGAAAAACGGGACAGAAACAATGAGCAGTTCTTC.